The 21 T cell receptor beta chains below all came from one sample that was sequenced in a study of OX40 agonist ivuxolimab in advanced cancers. Receptor amplification or capture employed the immunoSEQ multiplex PCR assay. TCRdb limited this immuneACCESS table to in-frame rearrangements with V and J called. A share of clones is missing; checked studies link under half to unresolved V genes, and the rest is unexplained. The sample table holds 55,000 to 80,000 clones, of which approximately 85% were seen once. Together, the top ten hold 2% to 2.5% of the sample. The input for sequencing was CD4+ or CD8+ T cells sorted from blood, taken in a trial of the OX40 agonist ivuxolimab. The receptor source for this set is an adult with an advanced solid tumor such as melanoma, head and neck, liver or kidney cancer.

The CDR3 reads CASSTGVGNQPQHF. DNA of the CDR3: TGCGCCAGCTCGACAGGGGTGGGCAATCAGCCCCAGCATTTT. The chain joins TRBV5-1 to TRBJ1-5, with 8 bases aligning to TRBD1. J gave up 2 bases and V 7 bases, and 5 bases lay outside the gene matches. The CDR3 length is 14 residues. CDR1 and CDR2 from the germline V gene are SGHRS and YFSETQ.

Only a few counts were recorded for this clone. The gene calls are TRBV19 and TRBJ1-5; D gene ambiguous. Germline lookup yields CDR1 LNHDA and CDR2 SQIVND (reference sequence). V lost 0 bases and J 3 bases, leaving 6 bases between the germline ends. CDR3 length: 14 residues. Here the CDR3 reads CASSIDSFNQPQHF. DNA of the CDR3: TGTGCCAGTAGTATAGACAGTTTCAATCAGCCCCAGCATTTT. The entire variable domain, with the rest obtained from reference TRBV19 and TRBJ1-5, is as follows: DGGITQSPKYLFRKEGQNVTLSCEQNLNHDAMYWYRQDPGQGLRLIYYSQIVNDFQKGDIAEGYSVSREKKESFPLTVTSAQKNPTAFYLCASSIDSFNQPQHFGDGTRLSIL.

The V gene is TRBV4-2, the J gene TRBJ2-7; 8 bases agree with TRBD2. CDR1 and CDR2 from the germline V gene are LGHNA and YNFKEQ. CDR3 size: 15 residues. Trimming at V came to 1 base and at J to 2 bases, leaving 4 bases not matched to a gene. CDR3 sequence reads: CASSQALGGAYEQYF. CDR3 nucleotides: TGTGCCAGCAGCCAAGCTCTCGGGGGGGCCTACGAGCAGTACTTC.

The genes are TRBV7-2 and TRBJ2-3; no firm D call. The ends were cut back, 1 base at V and 5 bases at J, with 10 bases in the middle. Per the germline V gene, CDR1 is SGHTA and CDR2 is FQGNSA. The CDR3 totals 14 residues. The CDR3 region is CASSLGPGGDTQYF. DNA of the CDR3: TGTGCCAGCAGCTTAGGCCCGGGTGGAGATACGCAGTATTTT. Full variable domain (outside the CDR3, taken from reference TRBV7-2 and TRBJ2-3): GAGVSQSPSNKVTEKGKDVELRCDPISGHTALYWYRQSLGQGLEFLIYFQGNSAPDKSGLPSDRFSAERTGGSVSTLTIQRTQQEDSAVYLCASSLGPGGDTQYFGPGTRLTVL.

This chain connects TRBV11-3 to TRBJ2-7, with no clear D. The CDR3 is made up of 13 amino acids. The V end lost 5 bases, the J end lost 2 bases, and 10 bases lay between the germline ends. Per the germline V gene, CDR1 is SGHNT and CDR2 is YENEEA. CDR3 in amino acids: CASSPDGTYEQYF. CDR3 coding DNA: TGTGCCAGCAGCCCCGACGGTACCTACGAGCAGTACTTC.

This sequence joins TRBV6-1 and TRBJ1-5; D possibly corresponds to TRBD1 (5 bases). This CDR3 region has 19 residues. Germline V gene lookup returns CDR1 MNHNS and CDR2 SASEGT. Trimming left V 2 bases short and J 0 bases short, with 20 bases between. The CDR3 spells CASSERLGGGIGSNQPQHF. The CDR3 bases are TGTGCCAGCAGTGAAAGGTTGGGGGGTGGGATAGGTAGCAATCAGCCCCAGCATTTT.

V is TRBV28 and J is TRBJ2-7; TRBD2 is a possible D gene (7 bases). This CDR3 has 13 amino acids. Germline loops: CDR1 MDHEN, CDR2 SYDVKM. V was clipped by 8 bases and J by 0 bases, with 11 bases between them. CDR3 loop: CASAGALSYEQYF. For the CDR3, the DNA is TGTGCCAGCGCGGGGGCCCTCTCCTACGAGCAGTACTTC.

This clone was found once. This chain connects TRBV30 to TRBJ2-7, with 10 bases identical to TRBD1. V lost 4 bases to trimming and J lost 5 bases; unmatched junction nucleotides: 5. This CDR3 spans 13 amino acids. Germline V gives CDR1 GTSNPN, CDR2 SVGIG (reference sequence). In DNA form, the CDR3 reads TGTGCCTGGACTCGGGACAGGGGCAACGAGCAGTACTTC. Protein sequence: CAWTRDRGNEQYF. The whole variable domain, filled in from reference TRBV30 and TRBJ2-7, reads SQTIHQWPATLVQPVGSPLSLECTVEGTSNPNLYWYRQAAGRGLQLLFYSVGIGQISSEVPQNLSASRPQDRQFILSSKKLLLSDSGFYLCAWTRDRGNEQYFGPGTRLTVT.

The rearrangement joins TRBV7-2 to TRBJ1-1, with 11 bases identical to TRBD1. The CDR3 length is 17 residues. V dropped 1 base and J dropped 3; count of bases not matched to a gene: 7. The germline gives CDR1 SGHTA, CDR2 FQGNSA. The CDR3 DNA follows: TGTGCCAGCAGCTTAGGGGGGACAGGGGGTAGGTACACTGAAGCTTTCTTT. Translating gives CASSLGGTGGRYTEAFF.

The chain employs TRBV28 and TRBJ2-1; TRBD2 matches 10 bases. V dropped 4 bases and J dropped 6; count of bases not matched to a gene: 9. The CDR3 runs to 16 residues. Germline loops: CDR1 MDHEN, CDR2 SYDVKM. Here the CDR3 reads CASSSPGSGRANEQFF. DNA of the CDR3: TGTGCCAGCAGTTCTCCGGGGAGCGGGAGGGCCAATGAGCAGTTCTTC.

This rearrangement joins TRBV7-9 to TRBJ2-1; D unclear. Germline values: CDR1 SEHNR, CDR2 FQNEAQ (reference sequence). V lost 3 bases and J 5 bases, leaving 8 bases between the germline ends. This CDR3 contains 13 residues. The CDR3 DNA follows: TGTGCCAGCAGCTTGAGTAACCACAATGAGCAGTTCTTC. It yields the protein CASSLSNHNEQFF.

The chain couples TRBV5-1 to TRBJ1-1; D may be TRBD1 (6 bases). This CDR3 contains 14 residues. The V end was cut by 9 bases, the J end by 5 bases, with 20 bases between. Germline V gene lookup returns CDR1 SGHRS and CDR2 YFSETQ. CDR3 region: CATSRTEKKTEAFF. As DNA, the CDR3 is TGCGCCACCTCCAGGACAGAGAAAAAAACTGAAGCTTTCTTT.

Comments on this clone: Relative to the germline gene, one junction end is altered; a read error may explain this. Other DNA sequences from this sample encode an identical CDR3 as well. This sequence joins TRBV4-1 and TRBJ2-7, with D perhaps matching TRBD1 (6 bases). The CDR3 loop spans 15 amino acids. The germline CDR1 and CDR2 sequences are MGHRA and YSYEKL. CDR3 sequence: CASSQVRGQGSEQYF. The CDR3 DNA is TGTGCCAGCAGCCAAGTCAGGGGTCAAGGGTCCGAGCAGTACTTC.

The chain joins TRBV2 to TRBJ2-7; no clear D. Trimming stripped 8 bases from V and 5 bases from J, with 16 bases between. This CDR3 contains 13 residues. CDR1 is SNHLY and CDR2 is FYNNEI in the germline V gene. CDR3 nucleotides: TGTGCCAGCGGGCCGCAGATGGTTGACGAGCAGTACTTC. Protein product: CASGPQMVDEQYF.

The genes are TRBV28 and TRBJ2-7; D remains unclear. Trimming removed 2 bases from V and 3 bases from J, with 5 bases in between. The CDR3 sequence is 12 residues long. Germline V CDR1 and CDR2: MDHEN, SYDVKM. CDR3 amino acids: CASSLNNYEQYF. CDR3 bases: TGTGCCAGCAGTTTAAACAACTACGAGCAGTACTTC.

On this clone: The junction departs from the called germline gene at one end, perhaps through a read error. Additional DNA sequences in this sample encode the identical CDR3. The chain links TRBV4-3 to TRBJ1-2, with D uncertain. CDR3 size: 13 residues. Germline loops: CDR1 LGHNA, CDR2 YSLEER. CDR3 DNA sequence: TGCGCCAGCAGCCAAGATCAGCACTACGGCTACACCTTC. Encoded protein: CASSQDQHYGYTF.

The rearrangement links TRBV7-9 to TRBJ1-1; the D is unclear. Looked up from germline, CDR1 is SEHNR and CDR2 is FQNEAQ (reference sequence). The V end lost 5 bases, the J end lost 4 bases, and 11 bases lay between the germline ends. The CDR3 loop spans 13 amino acids. CDR3 protein: CASSPPGGTEAFF. The CDR3, as DNA: TGTGCCAGCAGCCCTCCTGGAGGCACTGAAGCTTTCTTT.

The chain links TRBV10-3 to TRBJ1-1; no clear D. Germline assignment: CDR1 ENHRY and CDR2 SYGVKD. The CDR3 sequence is 13 residues long. With 3 bases removed from V and 4 bases from J, the gap between germline ends came to 9 bases. CDR3 residues: CAISENPSTEAFF. The CDR3 region has the DNA TGTGCCATCAGTGAAAATCCCTCCACTGAAGCTTTCTTT.

V and J are TRBV18 and TRBJ1-5; tentatively, D is TRBD1 (5 bases). V shed 3 bases and J shed 7 bases, with 19 bases lying between them. This CDR3 is 16 amino acids long. Germline V gives CDR1 KGHSH, CDR2 LQKENI. The CDR3 loop reads CASSPAGTRVGQPQHF. The DNA for the CDR3 is TGTGCCAGCTCACCCGCCGGGACCAGGGTAGGGCAGCCCCAGCATTTT.

The genes are TRBV28 and TRBJ1-5, with a weak D call TRBD1 (6 bases). CDR1 and CDR2 from the germline V gene are MDHEN and SYDVKM. V was clipped by 2 bases and J by 7 bases, with 9 bases between them. This CDR3 spans 13 amino acids. The CDR3 DNA reads as TGTGCCAGCAGTTTAACAGGGATGCAGCCCCAGCATTTT. Translating gives CASSLTGMQPQHF.

CDR3 coding DNA: TGTGCCAGCAGCTCGACCGGGACAGGGGGTTTGGCGCCCCAGCATTTT. Its translation is CASSSTGTGGLAPQHF. J is TRBJ1-5 and V is TRBV7-3; 11 positions agree with TRBD1. J was trimmed by 9 bases and V by 4 bases; bases with no gene match: 11. The CDR3 extends over 16 amino acids. CDR1 and CDR2 from the germline V gene are SGHTA and FQGTGA.